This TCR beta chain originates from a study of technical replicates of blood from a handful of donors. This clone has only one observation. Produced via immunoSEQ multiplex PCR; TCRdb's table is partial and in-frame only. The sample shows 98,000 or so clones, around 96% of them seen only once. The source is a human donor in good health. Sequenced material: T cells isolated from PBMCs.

Written as DNA, the CDR3 is TGCGCCAGCAGCTTGGCCCTCTTTAGGGAGCTGTTTTTT. The encoded protein is CASSLALFRELFF. This sequence joins TRBV5-1 and TRBJ2-2; D gene ambiguous. V dropped 0 bases and J dropped 9 bases, with 9 bases sitting between them. Germline CDR1 is SGHRS and CDR2 is YFSETQ. The CDR3 extends over 13 amino acids.